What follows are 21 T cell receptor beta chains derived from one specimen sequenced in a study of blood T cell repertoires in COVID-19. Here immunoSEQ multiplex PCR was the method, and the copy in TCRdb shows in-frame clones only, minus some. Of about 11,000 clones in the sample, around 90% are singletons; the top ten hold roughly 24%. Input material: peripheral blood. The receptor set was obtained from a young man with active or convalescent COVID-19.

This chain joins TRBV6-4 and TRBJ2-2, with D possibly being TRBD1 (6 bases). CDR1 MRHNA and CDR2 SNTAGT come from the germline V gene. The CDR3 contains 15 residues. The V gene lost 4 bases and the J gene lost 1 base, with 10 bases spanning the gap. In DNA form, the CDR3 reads TGTGCCAGCAGTGCAGGGGTCGGGAACACCGGGGAGCTGTTTTTT. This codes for CASSAGVGNTGELFF.

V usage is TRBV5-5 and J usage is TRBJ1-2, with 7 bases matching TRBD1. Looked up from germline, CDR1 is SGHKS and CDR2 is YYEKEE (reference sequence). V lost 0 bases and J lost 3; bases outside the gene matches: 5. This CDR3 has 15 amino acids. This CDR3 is CASSLGQGGDYGYTF. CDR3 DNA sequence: TGTGCCAGCAGCTTGGGACAGGGAGGTGACTATGGCTACACCTTC.

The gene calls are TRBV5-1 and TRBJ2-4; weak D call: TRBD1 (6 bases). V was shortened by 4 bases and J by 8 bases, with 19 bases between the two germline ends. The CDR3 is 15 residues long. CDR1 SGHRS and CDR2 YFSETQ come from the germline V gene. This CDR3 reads CASSQTTGLSDIQYF. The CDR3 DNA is TGCGCCAGCAGCCAGACCACAGGGCTTTCAGACATTCAGTACTTC.

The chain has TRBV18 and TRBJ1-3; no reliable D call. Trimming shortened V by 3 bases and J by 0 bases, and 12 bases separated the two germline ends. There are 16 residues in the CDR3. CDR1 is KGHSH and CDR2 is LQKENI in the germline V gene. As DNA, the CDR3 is TGTGCCAGCTCACCGGGTGGGCAGTTCTCTGGAAACACCATATATTTT. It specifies CASSPGGQFSGNTIYF.

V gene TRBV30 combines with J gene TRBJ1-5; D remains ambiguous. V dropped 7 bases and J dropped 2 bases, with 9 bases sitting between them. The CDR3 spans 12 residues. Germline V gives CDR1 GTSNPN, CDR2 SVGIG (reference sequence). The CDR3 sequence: CASSGGNQPQHF. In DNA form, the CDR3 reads TGTGCCTCGTCCGGGGGCAATCAGCCCCAGCATTTT.

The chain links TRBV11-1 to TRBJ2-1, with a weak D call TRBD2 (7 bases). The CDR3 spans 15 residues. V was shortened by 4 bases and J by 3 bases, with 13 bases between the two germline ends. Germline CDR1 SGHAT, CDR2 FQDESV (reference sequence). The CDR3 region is CASSSMGGLYNEQFF. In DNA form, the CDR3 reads TGTGCCAGCAGCTCAATGGGGGGGCTCTACAATGAGCAGTTCTTC.

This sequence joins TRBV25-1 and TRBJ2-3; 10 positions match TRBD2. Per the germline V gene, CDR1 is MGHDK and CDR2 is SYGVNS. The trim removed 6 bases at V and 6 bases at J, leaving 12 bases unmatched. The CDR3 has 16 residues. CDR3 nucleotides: TGTGCCAGCAGAAGATCTAGCGGGGGACAAGCGGATACGCAGTATTTT. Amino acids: CASRRSSGGQADTQYF.

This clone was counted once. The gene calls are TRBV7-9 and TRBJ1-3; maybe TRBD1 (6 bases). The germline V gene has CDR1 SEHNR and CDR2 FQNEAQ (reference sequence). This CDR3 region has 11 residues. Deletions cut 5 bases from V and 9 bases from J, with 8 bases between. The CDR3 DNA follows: TGTGCCAGCAGCCCCAGGGGCACCATATATTTT. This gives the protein CASSPRGTIYF.

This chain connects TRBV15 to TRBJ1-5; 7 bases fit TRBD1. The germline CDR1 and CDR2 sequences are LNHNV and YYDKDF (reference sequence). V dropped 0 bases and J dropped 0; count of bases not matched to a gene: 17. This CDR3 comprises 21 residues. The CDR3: CATSRDRSYAGGFDSNQPQHF. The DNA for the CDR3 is TGTGCCACCAGCAGAGATCGGTCATATGCAGGGGGATTCGATAGCAATCAGCCCCAGCATTTT.

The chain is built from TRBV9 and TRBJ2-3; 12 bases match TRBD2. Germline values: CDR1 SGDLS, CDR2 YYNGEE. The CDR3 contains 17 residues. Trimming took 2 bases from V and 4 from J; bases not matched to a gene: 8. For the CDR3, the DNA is TGTGCCAGCAGCGTCACGACTAGCGGGGGCGGCGCAGATACGCAGTATTTT. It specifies CASSVTTSGGGADTQYF.

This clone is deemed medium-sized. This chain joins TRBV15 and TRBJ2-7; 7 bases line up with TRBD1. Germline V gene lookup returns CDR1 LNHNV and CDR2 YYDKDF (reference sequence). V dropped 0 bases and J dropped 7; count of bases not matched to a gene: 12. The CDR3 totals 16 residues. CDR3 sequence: CATSRDRGTVRTEQYF. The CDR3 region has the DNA TGTGCCACCAGCAGAGATAGGGGGACAGTTCGTACGGAGCAGTACTTC.

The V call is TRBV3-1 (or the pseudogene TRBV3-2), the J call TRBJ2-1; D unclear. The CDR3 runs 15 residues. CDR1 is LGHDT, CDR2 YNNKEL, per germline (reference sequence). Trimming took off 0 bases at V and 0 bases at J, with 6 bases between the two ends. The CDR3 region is CASSQEHYSYNEQFF. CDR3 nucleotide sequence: TGTGCCAGCAGCCAAGAGCACTACTCCTACAATGAGCAGTTCTTC.

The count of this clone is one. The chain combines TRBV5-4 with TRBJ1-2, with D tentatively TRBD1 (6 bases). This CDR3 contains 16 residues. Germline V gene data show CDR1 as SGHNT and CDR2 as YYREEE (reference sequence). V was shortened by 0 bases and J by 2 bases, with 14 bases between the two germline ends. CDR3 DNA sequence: TGTGCCAGCAGCTTGGCCGCCAGACAGGAGAACTATGGCTACACCTTC. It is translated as CASSLAARQENYGYTF.

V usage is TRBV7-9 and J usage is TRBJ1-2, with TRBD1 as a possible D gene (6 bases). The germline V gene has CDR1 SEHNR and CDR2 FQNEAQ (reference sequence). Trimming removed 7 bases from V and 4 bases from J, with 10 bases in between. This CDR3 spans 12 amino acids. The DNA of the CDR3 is TGTGCCAGCAACTCGGACAGCTATGGCTACACCTTC. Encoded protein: CASNSDSYGYTF.

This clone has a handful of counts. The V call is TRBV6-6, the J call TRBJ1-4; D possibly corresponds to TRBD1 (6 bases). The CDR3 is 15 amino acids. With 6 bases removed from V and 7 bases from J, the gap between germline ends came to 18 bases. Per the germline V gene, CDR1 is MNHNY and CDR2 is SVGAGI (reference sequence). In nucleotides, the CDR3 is TGTGCCAGCAGATCTCTGGGGGCTTTGGGTGAAAAACTGTTTTTT. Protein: CASRSLGALGEKLFF.

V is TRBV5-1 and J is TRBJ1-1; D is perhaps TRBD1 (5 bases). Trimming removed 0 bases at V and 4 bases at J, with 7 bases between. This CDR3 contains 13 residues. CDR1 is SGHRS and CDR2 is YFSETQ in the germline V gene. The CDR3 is CASSLDGATEAFF. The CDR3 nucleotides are TGCGCCAGCAGCTTGGATGGGGCCACTGAAGCTTTCTTT.

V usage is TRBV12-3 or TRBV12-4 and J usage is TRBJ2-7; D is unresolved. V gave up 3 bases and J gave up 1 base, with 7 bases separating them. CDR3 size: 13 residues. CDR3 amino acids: CASSLGRSYEQYF. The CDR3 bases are TGTGCCAGCAGTTTGGGCAGATCCTACGAGCAGTACTTC.

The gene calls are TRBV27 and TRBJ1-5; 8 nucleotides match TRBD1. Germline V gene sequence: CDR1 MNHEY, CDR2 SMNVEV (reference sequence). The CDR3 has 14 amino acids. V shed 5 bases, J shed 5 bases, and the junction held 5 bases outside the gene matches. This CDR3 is CASSRGTGYQPQHF. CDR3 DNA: TGTGCCAGCAGTCGGGGGACAGGCTATCAGCCCCAGCATTTT.

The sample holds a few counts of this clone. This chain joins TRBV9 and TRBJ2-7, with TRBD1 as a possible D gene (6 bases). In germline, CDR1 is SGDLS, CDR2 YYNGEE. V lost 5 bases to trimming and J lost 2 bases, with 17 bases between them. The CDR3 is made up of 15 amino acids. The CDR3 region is CASSGDWTEAYEQYF. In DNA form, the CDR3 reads TGTGCCAGCAGTGGAGACTGGACAGAGGCCTACGAGCAGTACTTC.

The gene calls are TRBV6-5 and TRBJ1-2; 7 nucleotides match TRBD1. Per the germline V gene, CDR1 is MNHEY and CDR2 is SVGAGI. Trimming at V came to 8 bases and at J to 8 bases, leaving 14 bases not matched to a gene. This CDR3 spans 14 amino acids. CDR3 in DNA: TGTGCCAGCGTAAAGTATGGAACAGGGGAAGGCTACACCTTC. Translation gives CASVKYGTGEGYTF.

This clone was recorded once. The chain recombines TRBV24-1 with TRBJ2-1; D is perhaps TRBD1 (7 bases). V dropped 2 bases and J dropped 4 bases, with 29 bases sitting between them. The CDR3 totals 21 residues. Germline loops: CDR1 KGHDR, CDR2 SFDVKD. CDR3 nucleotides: TGTGCCACCAGTGATTCCGCCGTGGCGGGACAGACGATCGGTAGGTACAATGAGCAGTTCTTC. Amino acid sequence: CATSDSAVAGQTIGRYNEQFF.